The entry that follows covers one TCR beta chain sequence. Antigen: not known. This sample was included in a study of blood T cells in healthy people across ages. Study results and limitations: The long-lived group displayed more naive CD4+ cells, plus higher diversity, than the aged donors did. Unsorted PBMCs prevented conclusive naive versus antigen-experienced comparison.

From germline, CDR1 is SQVTM and CDR2 ANQGSEA. The CDR3 totals 15 residues. J was trimmed by 5 bases and V by 4 bases; bases with no gene match: 12. With a J-beta primer mix and a sample-barcoded 5' primer, a second PCR ran about 6 to 11 cycles. Per-sample output comprised a minimum of 2.5 million paired-end reads containing CDR3. Using its own MiXCR run on the 5' RACE reads, TCRdb lists one record per CDR3 protein. Here the sample spans fewer than 700,000 distinct CDR3 sequences, 40% to 50% being singletons. Sequenced: blood. The TCR comes from a man older than 75 in good health. V is TRBV29-1 and J is TRBJ2-5; the match to TRBD2 covers 8 bases. The CDR3 region is CSVGPGTRSRETQYF. As DNA, the CDR3 is TGCAGCGTTGGTCCTGGGACTAGATCGCGGGAGACCCAGTACTTC.